This T cell receptor (beta chain) was profiled in a study of tumor T cells in aggressive B-cell lymphoma. Trimming stripped 0 bases from V and 6 bases from J, with 16 bases between. CDR3 length: 15 residues. Germline CDR1 reads SGHRS; CDR2 reads YFSETQ. Measured with immunoSEQ multiplex PCR; TCRdb has only the in-frame clones, and not every one. The table lists 9,500 to 13,000 clones, 70% to 90% of them singletons, with roughly 2.2% in the top ten. The receptor was derived from an adult with diffuse large B cell lymphoma. The V gene is TRBV5-1, the J gene TRBJ2-7; a weak D match, TRBD1 (6 bases). Sequencing was carried out using tumor tissue. In nucleotides, the CDR3 is TGCGCCAGCAGCTTGGAGGACAGCACTCTTTTCGAGCAGTACTTC. It codes for CASSLEDSTLFEQYF.